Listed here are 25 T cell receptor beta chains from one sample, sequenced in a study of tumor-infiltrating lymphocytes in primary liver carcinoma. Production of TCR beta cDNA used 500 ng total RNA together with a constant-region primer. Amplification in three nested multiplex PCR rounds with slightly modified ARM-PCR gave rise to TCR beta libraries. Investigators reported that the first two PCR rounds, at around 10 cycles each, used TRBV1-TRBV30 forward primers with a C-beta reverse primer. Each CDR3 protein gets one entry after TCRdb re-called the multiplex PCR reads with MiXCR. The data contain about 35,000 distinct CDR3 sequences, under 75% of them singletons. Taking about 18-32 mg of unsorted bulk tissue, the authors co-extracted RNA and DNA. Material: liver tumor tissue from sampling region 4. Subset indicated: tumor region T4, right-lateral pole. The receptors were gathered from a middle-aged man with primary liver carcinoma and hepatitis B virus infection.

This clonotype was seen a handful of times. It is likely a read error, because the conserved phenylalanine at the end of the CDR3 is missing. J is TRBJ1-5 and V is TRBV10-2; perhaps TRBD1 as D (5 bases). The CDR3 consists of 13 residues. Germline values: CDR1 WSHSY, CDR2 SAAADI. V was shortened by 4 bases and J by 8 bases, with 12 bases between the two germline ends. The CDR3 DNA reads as TGCGCCAGCAGTGTGGGGGGAACGAAGCCCCAGCATTCT. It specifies CASSVGGTKPQHS.

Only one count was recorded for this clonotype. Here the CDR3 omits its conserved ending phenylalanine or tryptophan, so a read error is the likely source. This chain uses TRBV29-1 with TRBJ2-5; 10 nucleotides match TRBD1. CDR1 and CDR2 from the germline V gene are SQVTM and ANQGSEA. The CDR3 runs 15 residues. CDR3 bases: TGCAGTATTGAGCCCGACAGGGGGCGGCAAGAGACCCAGTACTTA. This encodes CSIEPDRGRQETQYL.

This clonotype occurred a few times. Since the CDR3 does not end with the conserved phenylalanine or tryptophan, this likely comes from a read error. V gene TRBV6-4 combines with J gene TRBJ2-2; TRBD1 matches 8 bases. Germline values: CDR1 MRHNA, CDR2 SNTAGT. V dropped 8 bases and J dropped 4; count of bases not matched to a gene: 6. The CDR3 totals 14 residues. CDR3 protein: CASGATGGTGELFL. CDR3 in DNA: TGTGCCAGCGGTGCCACAGGGGGCACCGGGGAGCTGTTTCTT.

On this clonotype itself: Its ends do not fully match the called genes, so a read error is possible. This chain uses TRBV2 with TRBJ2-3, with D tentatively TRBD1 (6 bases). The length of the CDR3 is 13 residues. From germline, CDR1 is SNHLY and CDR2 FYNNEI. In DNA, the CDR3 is TGTGTCAGCAGAGCGGACAGCACAGATATGCAGTATTTT. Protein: CVSRADSTDMQYF.

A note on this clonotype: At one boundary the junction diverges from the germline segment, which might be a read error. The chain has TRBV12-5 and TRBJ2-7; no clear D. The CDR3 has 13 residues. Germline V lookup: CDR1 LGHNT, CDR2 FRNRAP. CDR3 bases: TGTGCCAGTGATGGGATCGGTTCCTACGAGCAGTACTTT. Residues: CASDGIGSYEQYF.

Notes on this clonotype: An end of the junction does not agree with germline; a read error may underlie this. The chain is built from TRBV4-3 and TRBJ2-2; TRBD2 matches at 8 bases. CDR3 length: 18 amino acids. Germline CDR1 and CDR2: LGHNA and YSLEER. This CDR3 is CVSSQTTSGHTNTGELFF. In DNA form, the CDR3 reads TGTGTCAGCAGCCAAACCACTAGCGGACACACGAACACCGGGGAGCTGTTTTTT.

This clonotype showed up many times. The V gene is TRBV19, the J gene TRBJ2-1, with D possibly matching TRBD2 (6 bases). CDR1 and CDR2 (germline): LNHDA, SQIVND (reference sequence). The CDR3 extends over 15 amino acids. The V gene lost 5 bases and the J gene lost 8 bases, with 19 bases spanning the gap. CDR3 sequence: CASSLADSAGHEQFF. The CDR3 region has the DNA TGTGCCAGTAGTCTGGCCGACTCGGCGGGGCATGAGCAGTTCTTC.

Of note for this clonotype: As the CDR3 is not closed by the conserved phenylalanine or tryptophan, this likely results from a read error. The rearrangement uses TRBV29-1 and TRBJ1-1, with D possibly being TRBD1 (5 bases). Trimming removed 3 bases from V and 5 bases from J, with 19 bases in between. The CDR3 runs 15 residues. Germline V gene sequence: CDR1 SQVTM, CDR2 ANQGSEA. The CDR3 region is CSVDKGRGMRTEAFY. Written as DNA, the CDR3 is TGCAGCGTTGACAAGGGGCGGGGGATGAGGACTGAAGCTTTCTAT.

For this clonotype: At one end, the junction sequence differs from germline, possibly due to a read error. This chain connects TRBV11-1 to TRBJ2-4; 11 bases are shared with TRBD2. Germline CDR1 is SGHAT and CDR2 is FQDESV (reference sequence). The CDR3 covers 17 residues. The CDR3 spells CDSSFSVTSGTKSIQYF. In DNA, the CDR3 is TGTGACAGCAGCTTTTCCGTGACTAGCGGGACCAAAAGCATTCAGTACTTC.

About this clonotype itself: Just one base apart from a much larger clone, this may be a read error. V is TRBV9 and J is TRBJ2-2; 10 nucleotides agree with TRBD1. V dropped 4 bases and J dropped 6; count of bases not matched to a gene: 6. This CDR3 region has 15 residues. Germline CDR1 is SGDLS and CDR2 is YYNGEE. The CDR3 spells CASSLTGGAAGELFF. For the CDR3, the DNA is TGTGCCAGCAGCCTGACAGGGGGCGCTGCCGGGGAGCTGTTTTTT.

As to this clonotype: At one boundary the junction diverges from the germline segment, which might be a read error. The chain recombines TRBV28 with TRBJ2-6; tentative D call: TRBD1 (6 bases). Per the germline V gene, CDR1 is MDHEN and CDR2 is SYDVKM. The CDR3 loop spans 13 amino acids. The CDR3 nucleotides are TGTGCCAGCAGGGGGGCTGGAGCCATCGTCCTGACTTTC. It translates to CASRGAGAIVLTF.

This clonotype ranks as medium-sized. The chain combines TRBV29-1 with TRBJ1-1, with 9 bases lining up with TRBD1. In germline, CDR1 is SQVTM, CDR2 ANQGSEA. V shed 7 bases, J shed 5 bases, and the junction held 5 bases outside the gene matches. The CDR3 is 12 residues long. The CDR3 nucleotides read TGCAGCGCCATCGGACAGGGGACTGAAGCTTTCTTT. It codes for CSAIGQGTEAFF. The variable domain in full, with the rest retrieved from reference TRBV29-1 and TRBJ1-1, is SAVISQKPSRDICQRGTSLTIQCQVDSQVTMMFWYRQQPGQSLTLIATANQGSEATYESGFVIDKFPISRPNLTFSTLTVSNMSPEDSSIYLCSAIGQGTEAFFGQGTRLTVV.

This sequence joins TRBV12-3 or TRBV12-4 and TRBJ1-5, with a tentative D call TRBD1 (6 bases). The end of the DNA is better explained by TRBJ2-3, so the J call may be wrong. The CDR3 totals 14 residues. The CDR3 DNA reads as TGTGCCAGCAGCCTGAACTGGGACAATCAGCCCCAGTATTTT. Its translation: CASSLNWDNQPQYF.

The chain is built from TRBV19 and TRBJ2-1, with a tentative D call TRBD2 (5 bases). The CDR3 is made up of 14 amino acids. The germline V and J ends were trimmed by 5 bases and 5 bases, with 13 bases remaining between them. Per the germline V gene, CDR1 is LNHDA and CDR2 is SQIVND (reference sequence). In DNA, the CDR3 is TGTGCCAGTAGTTCGACGACTAACAACAATGAGCAGTTCTTC. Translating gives CASSSTTNNNEQFF. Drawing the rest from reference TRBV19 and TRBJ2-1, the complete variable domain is DGGITQSPKYLFRKEGQNVTLSCEQNLNHDAMYWYRQDPGQGLRLIYYSQIVNDFQKGDIAEGYSVSREKKESFPLTVTSAQKNPTAFYLCASSSTTNNNEQFFGPGTRLTVL.

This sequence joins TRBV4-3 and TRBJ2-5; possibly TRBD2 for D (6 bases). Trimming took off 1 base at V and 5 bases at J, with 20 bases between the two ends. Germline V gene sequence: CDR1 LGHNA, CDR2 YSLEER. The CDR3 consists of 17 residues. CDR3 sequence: CASSQAASVRAGETQYF. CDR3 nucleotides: TGCGCCAGCAGCCAAGCGGCTAGCGTGAGGGCTGGTGAGACCCAGTACTTC.

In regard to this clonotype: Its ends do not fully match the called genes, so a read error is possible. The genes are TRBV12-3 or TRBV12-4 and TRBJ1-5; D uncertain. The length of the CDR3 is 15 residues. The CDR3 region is CTSSSEGLSNQPQHF. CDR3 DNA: TGTACCAGCAGTTCAGAGGGTCTTAGCAATCAGCCCCAGCATTTT.

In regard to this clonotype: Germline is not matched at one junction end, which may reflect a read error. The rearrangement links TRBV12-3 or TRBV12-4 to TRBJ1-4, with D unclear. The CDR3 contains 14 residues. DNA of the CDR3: TGTGCCAACAGTTTAAATGGGGTTGGTGGAAAACTGTTCTTT. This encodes CANSLNGVGGKLFF.

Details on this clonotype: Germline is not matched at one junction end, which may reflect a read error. For the CDR3, the DNA is TGTGCCAAGAGCCAAGATGGGGGGAGGACCTATAATGAGCAGTTCTTC. Amino acid sequence: CAKSQDGGRTYNEQFF. The chain uses TRBV4-2 and TRBJ2-1, with D possibly TRBD2 on 6 matching bases. This CDR3 is 16 amino acids long. CDR1 and CDR2 from the germline V gene are LGHNA and YNFKEQ.

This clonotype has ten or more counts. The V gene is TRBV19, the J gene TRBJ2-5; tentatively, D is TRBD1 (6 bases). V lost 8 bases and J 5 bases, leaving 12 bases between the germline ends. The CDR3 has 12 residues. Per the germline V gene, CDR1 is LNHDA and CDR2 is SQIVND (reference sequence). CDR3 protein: CASRQAGETQYF. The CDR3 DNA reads TGTGCCAGTCGACAGGCTGGGGAGACCCAGTACTTC.

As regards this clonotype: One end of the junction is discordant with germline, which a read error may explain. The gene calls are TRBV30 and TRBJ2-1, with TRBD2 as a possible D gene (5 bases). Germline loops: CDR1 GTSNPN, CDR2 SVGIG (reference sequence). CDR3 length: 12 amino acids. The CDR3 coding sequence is TGTGCCTGGAGTCGGGGTTACAATGAGCAGTTGTTT. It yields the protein CAWSRGYNEQLF.

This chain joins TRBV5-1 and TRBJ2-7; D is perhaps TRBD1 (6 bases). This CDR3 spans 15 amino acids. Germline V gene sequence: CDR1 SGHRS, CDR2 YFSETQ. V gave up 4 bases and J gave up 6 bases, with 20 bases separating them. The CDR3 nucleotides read TGCGCCAGCAGCGTGGGGGCTAGTGGGAGCCCCGAGCAGTACTTC. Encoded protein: CASSVGASGSPEQYF.

Here the CDR3 reads CSVGTRIGHTEAFF. CDR3 in DNA: TGCAGCGTCGGGACACGAATAGGACACACTGAAGCTTTCTTT. The chain joins TRBV29-1 to TRBJ1-1; maybe TRBD1 (6 bases). The CDR3 is 14 amino acids. CDR1 and CDR2 (germline): SQVTM, ANQGSEA. V lost 6 bases and J 3 bases, leaving 17 bases between the germline ends.

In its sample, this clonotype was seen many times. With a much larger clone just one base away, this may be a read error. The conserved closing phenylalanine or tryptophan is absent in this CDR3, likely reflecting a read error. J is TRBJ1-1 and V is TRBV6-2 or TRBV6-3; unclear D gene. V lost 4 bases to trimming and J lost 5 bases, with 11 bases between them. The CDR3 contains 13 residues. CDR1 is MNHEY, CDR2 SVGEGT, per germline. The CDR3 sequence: CASSSPLRTEAFL. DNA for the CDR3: TGTGCCAGCAGTTCCCCCCTTCGTACTGAAGCTTTCCTT.

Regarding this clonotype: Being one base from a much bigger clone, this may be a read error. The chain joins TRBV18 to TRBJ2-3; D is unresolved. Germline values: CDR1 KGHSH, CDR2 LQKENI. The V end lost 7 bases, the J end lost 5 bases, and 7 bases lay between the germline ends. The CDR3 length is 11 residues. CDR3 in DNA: TGTGCCAGCTTGCGCATAGATACGCAGTATTTT. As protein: CASLRIDTQYF. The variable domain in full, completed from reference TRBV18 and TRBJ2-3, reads NAGVMQNPRHLVRRRGQEARLRCSPMKGHSHVYWYRQLPEEGLKFMVYLQKENIIDESGMPKERFSAEFPKEGPSILRIQQVVRGDSAAYFCASLRIDTQYFGPGTRLTVL.

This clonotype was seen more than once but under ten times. CDR3 sequence: CASSEAPQRLAVTNTQYF. The CDR3 DNA is TGTGCCAGTAGCGAGGCCCCACAGAGACTAGCGGTCACCAATACGCAGTATTTT. The chain recombines TRBV11-2 with TRBJ2-3; 9 bases align to TRBD2. Germline V gives CDR1 SGHAT, CDR2 FQNNGV. The CDR3 is 18 amino acids. J lost 7 bases, V lost 9 bases, and 23 bases had no gene match.